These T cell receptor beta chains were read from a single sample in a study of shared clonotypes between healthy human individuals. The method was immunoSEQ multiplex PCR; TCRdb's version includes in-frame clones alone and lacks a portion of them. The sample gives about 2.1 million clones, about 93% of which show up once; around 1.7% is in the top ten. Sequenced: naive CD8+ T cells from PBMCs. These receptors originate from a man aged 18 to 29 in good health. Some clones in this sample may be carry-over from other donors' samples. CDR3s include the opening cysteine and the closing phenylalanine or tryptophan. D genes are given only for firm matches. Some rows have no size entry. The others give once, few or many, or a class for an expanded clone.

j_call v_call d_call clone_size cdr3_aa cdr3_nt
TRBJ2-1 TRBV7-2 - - CASSVVWSSSYNEQFF TGTGCCAGCAGCGTCGTGTGGTCTAGCTCCTACAATGAGCAGTTCTTC
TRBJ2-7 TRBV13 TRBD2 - CASSLRLAGGPKSYEQYF TGTGCCAGCAGCTTACGGCTAGCGGGAGGGCCTAAGTCCTACGAGCAGTACTTC
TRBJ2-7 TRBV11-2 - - CASSLQGLAVYEQYF TGTGCCAGCAGCTTACAGGGGCTAGCGGTCTACGAGCAGTACTTC
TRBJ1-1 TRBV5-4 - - CASSLGLHVNTEAFF TGTGCCAGCAGCTTGGGGCTCCACGTTAACACTGAAGCTTTCTTT
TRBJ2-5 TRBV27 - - CASRLAVQETQYF TGTGCCAGCCGGCTAGCAGTCCAAGAGACCCAGTACTTC
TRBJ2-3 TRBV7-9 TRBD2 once CASSLPGLAGPYGTDTQYF TGTGCCAGCAGCTTACCGGGACTAGCGGGCCCCTATGGCACAGATACGCAGTATTTT
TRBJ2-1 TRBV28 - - CASSIFTRDSYNEQFF TGTGCCAGCAGTATCTTTACCCGGGATTCCTACAATGAGCAGTTCTTC
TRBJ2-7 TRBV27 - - CASSLMQGGEQYF TGTGCCAGCAGTTTAATGCAGGGTGGCGAGCAGTACTTC
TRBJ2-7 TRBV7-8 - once CASSPTFSGAYEQYF TGTGCCAGCAGCCCAACCTTTTCAGGGGCCTACGAGCAGTACTTC
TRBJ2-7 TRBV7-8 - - CASSGGVYEQYF TGTGCCAGCAGTGGGGGTGTCTACGAGCAGTACTTC
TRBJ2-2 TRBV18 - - CASSPRRSRGSPEGTGELFF TGTGCCAGCTCACCCCGACGGAGCAGGGGAAGTCCGGAGGGCACCGGGGAGCTGTTTTTT
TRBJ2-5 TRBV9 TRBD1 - CASSDRDRDETQYF TGTGCCAGCAGCGACCGGGACAGGGATGAGACCCAGTACTTC
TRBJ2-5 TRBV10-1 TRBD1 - CASSEEGQGASGTQYF TGCGCCAGCAGTGAGGAGGGACAGGGGGCGTCCGGGACCCAGTACTTC
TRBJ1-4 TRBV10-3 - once CAISSSGSEPEKLFF TGTGCCATCAGCTCATCCGGGAGCGAGCCTGAAAAACTGTTTTTT
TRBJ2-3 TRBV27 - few CASSFSTDTQYF TGTGCCAGCAGTTTCTCCACAGATACGCAGTATTTT
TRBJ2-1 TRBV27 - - CASSADIGSYNEQFF TGTGCCAGCAGTGCGGACATAGGCTCCTACAATGAGCAGTTCTTC
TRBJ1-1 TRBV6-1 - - CASSVRGEAFF TGTGCCAGCAGTGTCAGGGGCGAAGCTTTCTTT
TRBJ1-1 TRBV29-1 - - CSVPVNTEAFF TGCAGCGTCCCCGTGAACACTGAAGCTTTCTTT
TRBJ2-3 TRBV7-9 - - CASSLVYVGSTDTQYF TGTGCCAGCAGCTTAGTCTATGTCGGGAGCACAGATACGCAGTATTTT
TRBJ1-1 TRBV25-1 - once CASSEFQGPGTEAFF TGTGCCAGCAGTGAATTTCAGGGGCCGGGCACTGAAGCTTTCTTT
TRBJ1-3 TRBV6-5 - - CASLSSGNTIYF TGTGCCAGCCTAAGCTCTGGAAACACCATATATTTT
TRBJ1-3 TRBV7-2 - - CASSLGGSGNTIYF TGTGCCAGCAGCTTAGGGGGCTCTGGAAACACCATATATTTT
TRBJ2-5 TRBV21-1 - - CASSKGGSARRETQYF TGTGCCAGCAGCAAGGGCGGTAGCGCCAGGAGAGAGACCCAGTACTTC
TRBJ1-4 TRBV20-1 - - CSARANEKLFF TGCAGTGCTAGGGCTAATGAAAAACTGTTTTTT
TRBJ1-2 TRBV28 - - CASHVSSSPRNYGYTF TGTGCCAGCCATGTCTCCTCCAGCCCTAGGAACTATGGCTACACCTTC
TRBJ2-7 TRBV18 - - CASSPPSYEQYF TGTGCCAGCTCACCACCTTCCTACGAGCAGTACTTC
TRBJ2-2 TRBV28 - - CASSRDFNTGELFF TGTGCCAGCAGTCGGGACTTCAACACCGGGGAGCTGTTTTTT
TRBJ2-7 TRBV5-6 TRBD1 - CASSLSPGGTYEQYF TGTGCCAGCAGCTTGAGCCCAGGGGGAACGTACGAGCAGTACTTC
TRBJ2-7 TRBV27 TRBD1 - CASSFGTGGSTYEQYF TGTGCCAGCAGTTTCGGCACAGGGGGGAGTACCTACGAGCAGTACTTC
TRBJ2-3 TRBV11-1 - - CAISAAPKDTQYF TGTGCCATCTCGGCGGCGCCGAAAGATACGCAGTATTTT
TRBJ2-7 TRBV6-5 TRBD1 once CASSYSGQGAGEQYF TGTGCCAGCAGTTACTCGGGACAGGGGGCGGGCGAGCAGTACTTC
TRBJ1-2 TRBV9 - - CASRPDSNYGYTF TGTGCCAGCAGACCCGACAGTAACTATGGCTACACCTTC
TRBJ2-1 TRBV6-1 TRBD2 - CASSDQGLAGAVAYNEQFF TGTGCCAGCAGTGACCAAGGACTAGCGGGAGCAGTGGCGTACAATGAGCAGTTCTTC
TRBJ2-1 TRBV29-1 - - CSLRWRKNNEQFF TGCAGCCTCCGGTGGAGGAAAAACAATGAGCAGTTCTTC
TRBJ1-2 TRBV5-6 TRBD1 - CASSLPGQGGNYGYTF TGTGCCAGCAGCTTGCCGGGACAGGGAGGTAACTATGGCTACACCTTC
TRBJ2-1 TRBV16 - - CASSQARDEQFF TGTGCCAGCAGCCAAGCCAGGGATGAGCAGTTCTTC
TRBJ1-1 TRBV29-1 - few CSVETWGNTEAFF TGCAGCGTTGAAACTTGGGGGAACACTGAAGCTTTCTTT
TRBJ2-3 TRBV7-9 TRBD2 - CASSPGLAGIDTQYF TGTGCCAGCAGCCCGGGACTAGCGGGAATAGATACGCAGTATTTT
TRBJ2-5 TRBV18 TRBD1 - CASSPDREETQYF TGTGCCAGCTCGCCCGACAGGGAGGAGACCCAGTACTTC
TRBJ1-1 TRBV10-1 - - CASSEGRRGITEAFF TGCGCCAGCAGCGAGGGCCGCCGCGGGATAACTGAAGCTTTCTTT
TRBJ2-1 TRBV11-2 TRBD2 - CASSFTRTAGGYNEQFF TGTGCCAGCAGCTTTACTAGGACAGCGGGAGGGTACAATGAGCAGTTCTTC
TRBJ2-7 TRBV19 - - CASGLAGGFSEQYF TGTGCCAGTGGTCTTGCAGGGGGGTTCTCCGAGCAGTACTTC
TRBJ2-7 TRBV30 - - CAWITSYEQYF TGTGCCTGGATTACATCCTACGAGCAGTACTTC
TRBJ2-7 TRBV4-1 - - CASSRIRDGSYEQYF TGCGCCAGCAGCCGAATCCGGGACGGCTCCTACGAGCAGTACTTC
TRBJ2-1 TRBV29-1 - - CSVEGAGRGLNEQFF TGCAGCGTTGAAGGGGCCGGACGAGGCCTAAATGAGCAGTTCTTC